What follows are 27 T cell receptor beta chains derived from one specimen sequenced in a study of Graves' ophthalmopathy and Graves' hyperthyroidism. Beta-chain TCR CDR3 regions were amplified from RNA transcripts. An initial RT-PCR round employing HTBI primers preceded a second-round multiplex PCR. TCRdb passed the multiplex PCR reads through MiXCR, listing each CDR3 protein once. The sample lists roughly 700,000 distinct CDR3 sequences; roughly 40% were seen once. The sequencing input was peripheral blood. The origin of the receptors is an adult man with Graves' ophthalmopathy.

The genes are TRBV2 and TRBJ1-2, with D possibly being TRBD1 (5 bases). The V gene's germline CDR1 is SNHLY and CDR2 FYNNEI. V was pared by 5 bases and J by 4 bases, with 23 bases between. The CDR3 sequence is 17 residues long. CDR3 sequence (DNA): TGTGCCAGCAGTTACTCGAGTGACAGTCTTCCTTCCTATGGCTACACCTTC. It codes for CASSYSSDSLPSYGYTF.

This clonotype was seen many times. One end of the junction does not line up with germline, which may come from a read error. This chain uses TRBV24-1 with TRBJ1-5, with 10 bases identical to TRBD1. Germline V CDR1 and CDR2: KGHDR, SFDVKD. This CDR3 region has 15 residues. The CDR3 DNA reads TGCGCCAGCAGTGAGTCAGGGACAGGGGATCAGCCCCAGCATTTT. Protein: CASSESGTGDQPQHF.

This chain connects TRBV4-3 to TRBJ1-1; D is unclear. Looked up from germline, CDR1 is LGHNA and CDR2 is YSLEER. V was pared by 2 bases and J by 1 base, with 8 bases between. CDR3 length: 14 residues. The CDR3 reads CASSQFFGNTEAFF. For the CDR3, the DNA is TGCGCCAGCAGCCAATTCTTCGGGAACACTGAAGCTTTCTTT.

About this clonotype: Given a much more abundant clone one base away, this may be a read error. The rearrangement uses TRBV7-9 and TRBJ2-6, with 7 bases lining up with TRBD2. Per the germline V gene, CDR1 is SEHNR and CDR2 is FQNEAQ (reference sequence). CDR3 length: 15 amino acids. As DNA, the CDR3 is TGTGCCAGCAGCCCGCGGGAGTCCGGGGCCAACGCCCTGACTTTC. This sequence encodes CASSPRESGANALTF.

This clonotype was seen a few times. This chain joins TRBV30 and TRBJ1-1; maybe TRBD1 (5 bases). CDR1 GTSNPN and CDR2 SVGIG come from the germline V gene (reference sequence). The CDR3 runs 13 residues. Deletions cut 1 base from V and 4 bases from J, with 10 bases between. CDR3 sequence: CAWSARRGTEAFF. CDR3 coding DNA: TGTGCCTGGAGTGCAAGAAGGGGCACTGAAGCTTTCTTT. Together with reference TRBV30 and TRBJ1-1, the CDR3 gives the full variable domain: SQTIHQWPATLVQPVGSPLSLECTVEGTSNPNLYWYRQAAGRGLQLLFYSVGIGQISSEVPQNLSASRPQDRQFILSSKKLLLSDSGFYLCAWSARRGTEAFFGQGTRLTVV.

This clonotype was counted ten times or more. V is TRBV6-5 and J is TRBJ2-5, with 9 bases that match TRBD1. The CDR3 contains 14 residues. Germline CDR1 MNHEY, CDR2 SVGAGI. Trimming cost V 5 bases and J 5 bases; bases outside gene matches: 6. CDR3 loop: CASSRDRVKETQYF. The CDR3 DNA sequence: TGTGCCAGCAGTCGGGACAGGGTAAAGGAGACCCAGTACTTC.

This chain joins TRBV25-1 and TRBJ1-2, with TRBD1 as a possible D gene (6 bases). The V gene's germline CDR1 is MGHDK and CDR2 SYGVNS. Trimming left V 5 bases short and J 8 bases short, with 18 bases between. There are 14 residues in the CDR3. The DNA of the CDR3 is TGTGCCAGCAGTTCCCCAGAGGACAGAGGGGGCTACACCTTC. Protein sequence: CASSSPEDRGGYTF.

The gene calls are TRBV19 and TRBJ1-2, with TRBD1 as a possible D gene (6 bases). The CDR3 extends over 15 amino acids. Germline lookup yields CDR1 LNHDA and CDR2 SQIVND (reference sequence). Trimming took off 7 bases at V and 0 bases at J, with 15 bases between the two ends. The CDR3 DNA follows: TGTGCCAGTATTATCATGACAGGAACTAACTATGGCTACACCTTC. It specifies CASIIMTGTNYGYTF.

This rearrangement joins TRBV19 to TRBJ2-7, with 7 bases identical to TRBD1. This CDR3 spans 14 amino acids. Germline CDR1 and CDR2: LNHDA and SQIVND (reference sequence). The junction had 6 bases not matched to a gene; V was cut back by 5 bases and J by 2 bases. CDR3 sequence reads: CASSWSTGTYEQYF. CDR3 sequence (DNA): TGTGCCAGTAGTTGGTCGACAGGGACCTACGAGCAGTACTTC.

The chain joins TRBV7-9 to TRBJ2-2; 8 bases match TRBD2. V shed 7 bases and J 2 bases; nucleotides not matched to a gene: 3. This CDR3 spans 14 amino acids. Germline CDR1 reads SEHNR; CDR2 reads FQNEAQ (reference sequence). CDR3 DNA sequence: TGTGCCAGCAAGGCGGGGGGAAACACCGGGGAGCTGTTTTTT. It yields the protein CASKAGGNTGELFF.

This clonotype turned up a few times. The chain employs TRBV20-1 and TRBJ2-7, with TRBD2 identical over 13 bases. Germline-derived CDR1 and CDR2 are DFQATT and SNEGSKA (reference sequence). The CDR3 is made up of 14 amino acids. V was clipped by 6 bases and J by 1 base; unmatched bases: 3. CDR3: CSARTSGRSYEQYF. In DNA form, the CDR3 reads TGCAGTGCCAGGACTAGCGGGAGATCCTACGAGCAGTACTTC.

The genes are TRBV7-9 and TRBJ2-6; D gene ambiguous. Germline V lookup: CDR1 SEHNR, CDR2 FQNEAQ (reference sequence). V lost 1 base to trimming and J lost 0 bases, with 16 bases between them. This CDR3 is 19 amino acids long. The CDR3 DNA reads TGTGCCAGCAGCTTAGATAGGCATCCGGTTCCCTCTGGGGCCAACGTCCTGACTTTC. Protein sequence: CASSLDRHPVPSGANVLTF. Combining the CDR3 with reference TRBV7-9 and TRBJ2-6 gives the whole variable domain DTGVSQNPRHKITKRGQNVTFRCDPISEHNRLYWYRQTLGQGPEFLTYFQNEAQLEKSRLLSDRFSAERPKGSFSTLEIQRTEQGDSAMYLCASSLDRHPVPSGANVLTFGAGSRLTVL.

This clonotype came up many times. The chain combines TRBV10-3 with TRBJ1-2, with D uncertain. The germline gives CDR1 ENHRY, CDR2 SYGVKD. Trimming removed 3 bases from V and 0 bases from J, with 8 bases in between. The length of the CDR3 is 14 residues. The CDR3 protein is CAISEDLSNYGYTF. The DNA for the CDR3 is TGTGCCATCAGTGAAGACCTCTCTAACTATGGCTACACCTTC.

This clonotype was found a few times. The chain links TRBV6-6 to TRBJ2-5; 10 positions agree with TRBD2. CDR3 length: 13 amino acids. Per the germline V gene, CDR1 is MNHNY and CDR2 is SVGAGI (reference sequence). Trimming cost V 6 bases and J 4 bases; bases outside gene matches: 2. The CDR3, as DNA: TGTGCCAGCAGGCCTAGCGGGGGAGAGACCCAGTACTTC. As protein: CASRPSGGETQYF.

This clonotype was recorded at least ten times. The chain couples TRBV11-2 to TRBJ1-3; D uncertain. Trimming pared 4 bases from V and 3 bases from J, leaving 7 bases between. This CDR3 is 13 amino acids long. CDR1 and CDR2 (germline): SGHAT, FQNNGV. CDR3 protein: CASSSDLGNTIYF. The DNA for the CDR3 is TGTGCCAGCAGCTCAGACCTTGGAAACACCATATATTTT.

The V gene is TRBV6-4, the J gene TRBJ1-6; 7 bases fit TRBD1. The CDR3 spans 15 residues. Trimming at V came to 3 bases and at J to 10 bases, leaving 9 bases not matched to a gene. Looked up from germline, CDR1 is MRHNA and CDR2 is SNTAGT. The CDR3 nucleotides are TGTGCCAGCAGTGATTTTACAGGGGTACGGTCACCCCTCCACTTT. Translating gives CASSDFTGVRSPLHF.

A note on this clonotype: A much larger clone lies one base from this, so it may be a read error. The J gene is TRBJ1-3, the V gene TRBV7-2; 7 bases align to TRBD1. Germline V gene sequence: CDR1 SGHTA, CDR2 FQGNSA. V shed 5 bases and J 0 bases; nucleotides not matched to a gene: 16. The CDR3 has 19 residues. The CDR3 sequence: CASSKHGAGTAYSGNTIYF. Here the CDR3 DNA reads TGTGCCAGCAGCAAACATGGGGCAGGGACAGCCTACTCTGGAAACACCATATATTTT.

This clonotype appeared many times. This sequence joins TRBV7-9 and TRBJ1-1; D call uncertain. The CDR3 spans 12 residues. The germline gives CDR1 SEHNR, CDR2 FQNEAQ (reference sequence). V shed 1 base and J shed 9 bases, with 9 bases lying between them. CDR3 sequence (DNA): TGTGCCAGCAGCTTAGGGAGGACCCAAGCTTTCTTT. Residues: CASSLGRTQAFF.

This clonotype was found many times. This chain links TRBV10-2 with TRBJ2-7, with D tentatively TRBD1 or TRBD2 (6 bases each). Germline V gives CDR1 WSHSY, CDR2 SAAADI. The CDR3 has 16 residues. The V and J ends lost 3 bases and 3 bases respectively, with 18 bases between them. CDR3 in amino acids: CASSDEGGAYNYEQYF. The DNA of the CDR3 is TGCGCCAGCAGTGATGAGGGGGGCGCGTACAACTACGAGCAGTACTTC.

This clonotype was counted ten times or more. The chain couples TRBV20-1 to TRBJ1-1; D unclear. There are 13 residues in the CDR3. CDR1 is DFQATT and CDR2 is SNEGSKA in the germline V gene (reference sequence). The V end was cut by 1 base, the J end by 0 bases, with 6 bases between. The CDR3 protein is CSARAVMNTEAFF. The CDR3 bases are TGCAGTGCTAGAGCGGTCATGAACACTGAAGCTTTCTTT.

This rearrangement joins TRBV29-1 to TRBJ2-1; 8 bases map to TRBD1. Germline CDR1 SQVTM, CDR2 ANQGSEA. V lost 7 bases, J lost 10 bases, and 6 bases stayed unmatched. The CDR3 sequence is 11 residues long. CDR3 in DNA: TGCAGCGCCGACAGGGGAGGCGAGCAGTTCTTC. Its protein is CSADRGGEQFF.

This clonotype was observed a handful of times. This rearrangement joins TRBV7-9 to TRBJ2-7, with TRBD1 matching over 7 bases. With V trimmed by 4 bases and J by 3 bases, 6 bases remained unmatched. Germline V CDR1 and CDR2: SEHNR, FQNEAQ (reference sequence). The CDR3 is 14 residues long. The chain's CDR3 is CASSSRTGRYEQYF. As DNA, the CDR3 is TGTGCCAGCAGCTCCCGGACAGGCCGCTACGAGCAGTACTTC.

CDR3 region: CSGYGDGSYEQYF. CDR3 DNA sequence: TGCAGCGGCTACGGGGACGGATCCTACGAGCAGTACTTC. The chain uses TRBV29-1 and TRBJ2-7, with D perhaps being TRBD1 or TRBD2 (5 bases each). V was shortened by 7 bases and J by 1 base, with 14 bases between the two germline ends. From germline, CDR1 is SQVTM and CDR2 ANQGSEA. The CDR3 runs to 13 residues.

This chain uses TRBV29-1 with TRBJ1-2; the D gene is possibly TRBD1 (6 bases). CDR1 and CDR2 from the germline V gene are SQVTM and ANQGSEA. The CDR3 loop spans 13 amino acids. V gave up 3 bases and J gave up 7 bases, with 15 bases separating them. In DNA, the CDR3 is TGCAGCGTTGATGGGTCAGGGGTACGTGGCTACACCTTC. Translating it yields CSVDGSGVRGYTF.

Details on this clonotype: A much larger clone sits a single nucleotide away, making a read error possible. The chain's CDR3 is CAVWTPEESEQHF. CDR3 bases: TGTGCCGTATGGACTCCTGAGGAGTCCGAGCAGCACTTC. The rearrangement uses TRBV10-3 and TRBJ2-7, with a weak D call TRBD2 (5 bases). CDR3 length equals 13 residues. Germline CDR1 ENHRY, CDR2 SYGVKD.

In its sample, this clonotype was seen once. The rearrangement links TRBV7-2 to TRBJ2-5, with 7 positions matching TRBD2. V lost 2 bases and J lost 5; bases outside the gene matches: 5. Germline V gives CDR1 SGHTA, CDR2 FQGNSA. This CDR3 has 14 residues. CDR3 nucleotide sequence: TGTGCCAGCAGCTTAAGACTAGCTTTGGAGACCCAGTACTTC. Translating gives CASSLRLALETQYF.

About this clonotype: A read error is possible here, since a much larger clone lies one base away. V usage is TRBV14 and J usage is TRBJ1-1, with no clear D. The CDR3 contains 16 residues. Germline V CDR1 and CDR2: SGHDN, FVKESK. The CDR3 loop is CASSQRSLVMNTETFF. The DNA of the CDR3 is TGTGCCAGCAGCCAAAGGAGTTTAGTCATGAACACTGAAACTTTCTTT. The complete variable domain, with remaining parts taken from reference TRBV14 and TRBJ1-1, reads EAGVTQFPSHSVIEKGQTVTLRCDPISGHDNLYWYRRVMGKEIKFLLHFVKESKQDESGMPNNRFLAERTGGTYSTLKVQPAELEDSGVYFCASSQRSLVMNTETFFGQGTRLTVV.